A selection of T cell receptor beta chains follows, all from one sample in a study of CD8+CD57+ T cells in acquired aplastic anemia. TCRdb re-analysed the reads in MiXCR, keeping a single row per CDR3 protein. This table holds 170,000 or so distinct CDR3 sequences, about 60% found once. The specimen was sorted CD4+, CD8+, or CD8+CD57+ T cells (not recorded which) from PBMCs. The source is a human donor with aplastic anemia. Both conserved end residues are part of each CDR3. Each record gives: clone size, D gene, J gene, V gene, CDR3 protein, CDR3 DNA. A D gene is named only where the DNA matches it firmly. The size entry is marked missing in some rows and otherwise reads once, few, many or a size class.

abundance: many; d_gene: TRBD1; j_gene: TRBJ1-1; v_gene: TRBV7-9; CDR3aa: CASSLPRDSMNTEAFF; CDR3nt: TGTGCCAGCAGCTTACCGCGGGACAGCATGAACACTGAAGCTTTCTTT
abundance: -; d_gene: TRBD1; j_gene: TRBJ1-2; v_gene: TRBV5-1; CDR3aa: CASSPDRGGANYGYTF; CDR3nt: TGCGCCAGCAGCCCGGACAGGGGGGGAGCTAACTATGGCTACACCTTC
abundance: -; d_gene: -; j_gene: TRBJ2-7; v_gene: TRBV7-6; CDR3aa: CASSLNNGGAYEQYF; CDR3nt: TGTGCCAGCAGCTTAAATAACGGAGGGGCCTACGAGCAGTACTTC
abundance: -; d_gene: -; j_gene: TRBJ1-1; v_gene: TRBV19; CDR3aa: CASSIAGSTATEAFF; CDR3nt: TGTGCCAGTAGTATAGCTGGTTCTACTGCGACTGAAGCTTTCTTT
abundance: many; d_gene: TRBD1; j_gene: TRBJ1-3; v_gene: TRBV4-1; CDR3aa: CASSSDRGGGNTIYF; CDR3nt: TGCGCCAGCAGCTCCGACAGGGGGGGTGGAAACACCATATATTTT
abundance: -; d_gene: -; j_gene: TRBJ2-3; v_gene: TRBV19; CDR3aa: CASSIWPRPTQYF; CDR3nt: TGTGCCAGTAGTATATGGCCCCGTCCTACGCAGTATTTT
abundance: once; d_gene: -; j_gene: TRBJ2-5; v_gene: TRBV9; CDR3aa: CASSVQGRGETQYF; CDR3nt: TGTGCCAGCAGCGTTCAGGGAAGGGGGGAGACCCAGTACTTC
abundance: many; d_gene: TRBD1; j_gene: TRBJ2-3; v_gene: TRBV6-6; CDR3aa: CASSYSRQGEDTQYF; CDR3nt: TGTGCCAGCAGTTACTCGCGACAGGGAGAGGATACGCAGTATTTT
abundance: -; d_gene: -; j_gene: TRBJ2-5; v_gene: TRBV24-1; CDR3aa: CATRPQGQQETQYF; CDR3nt: TGTGCCACCCGACCACAGGGACAACAAGAGACCCAGTACTTC
abundance: -; d_gene: TRBD2; j_gene: TRBJ2-1; v_gene: TRBV7-6; CDR3aa: CASSRSGGALDVQFF; CDR3nt: TGTGCCAGCAGCCGGAGCGGGGGGGCGTTGGATGTGCAGTTCTTC
abundance: many; d_gene: TRBD2; j_gene: TRBJ2-7; v_gene: TRBV15; CDR3aa: CATSRFKSGGYEQYF; CDR3nt: TGTGCCACCAGCAGATTCAAGTCGGGGGGGTACGAGCAGTACTTC
abundance: -; d_gene: -; j_gene: TRBJ2-7; v_gene: TRBV15; CDR3aa: CATSSGRGLRNEQYF; CDR3nt: TGTGCCACCAGCAGCGGCCGGGGTCTCCGTAACGAGCAGTACTTC
abundance: -; d_gene: -; j_gene: TRBJ2-7; v_gene: TRBV5-1; CDR3aa: CASSLEATYEQYF; CDR3nt: TGCGCCAGCAGCTTGGAGGCAACCTACGAGCAGTACTTC
abundance: -; d_gene: -; j_gene: TRBJ1-6; v_gene: TRBV19; CDR3aa: CASSFSQGRGTVNSHLHF; CDR3nt: TGTGCCAGTAGTTTTTCTCAGGGTCGGGGCACCGTAAATTCACACCTCCACTTT
abundance: -; d_gene: TRBD1; j_gene: TRBJ1-1; v_gene: TRBV7-9; CDR3aa: CASRSAGTGITFF; CDR3nt: TGCGCCAGCAGGTCCGCCGGGACAGGGATAACTTTCTTT
abundance: many; d_gene: -; j_gene: TRBJ1-6; v_gene: TRBV4-1; CDR3aa: CASSQITHNSPLHF; CDR3nt: TGCGCCAGCAGCCAAATCACCCATAATTCACCCCTCCACTTT
abundance: -; d_gene: -; j_gene: TRBJ2-3; v_gene: TRBV7-9; CDR3aa: CASSLEGGDGDTQYF; CDR3nt: TGTGCCAGCAGCTTAGAGGGGGGCGATGGAGATACGCAGTATTTT
abundance: -; d_gene: TRBD1; j_gene: TRBJ2-3; v_gene: TRBV2; CDR3aa: CASSVRDSPTDTQYF; CDR3nt: TGTGCCAGCAGTGTGAGGGACAGTCCCACGGATACGCAGTATTTT
abundance: few; d_gene: -; j_gene: TRBJ1-1; v_gene: TRBV7-9; CDR3aa: CASSLSPDTEAFF; CDR3nt: TGTGCCAGCAGCTTATCTCCAGACACTGAAGCTTTCTTT
abundance: few; d_gene: -; j_gene: TRBJ2-6; v_gene: TRBV29-1; CDR3aa: CSVRFSSGANVLTF; CDR3nt: TGCAGCGTTCGTTTCAGCTCTGGGGCCAACGTCCTGACTTTC
abundance: -; d_gene: -; j_gene: TRBJ2-2; v_gene: TRBV20-1; CDR3aa: CSAVRTGGRTGELFF; CDR3nt: TGCAGTGCTGTCCGGACGGGGGGCCGCACCGGGGAGCTGTTTTTT
abundance: -; d_gene: -; j_gene: TRBJ2-2; v_gene: TRBV10-1; CDR3aa: CASSDTGFGELLF; CDR3nt: TGCGCCAGCAGTGATACAGGGTTCGGGGAGCTGCTTTTT
abundance: many; d_gene: -; j_gene: TRBJ1-1; v_gene: TRBV2; CDR3aa: CASSDGRRMNTEAFF; CDR3nt: TGTGCCAGCAGTGACGGTAGACGGATGAACACTGAAGCTTTCTTT
abundance: -; d_gene: TRBD2; j_gene: TRBJ2-3; v_gene: TRBV15; CDR3aa: CATRAPGLAGLDTQYF; CDR3nt: TGTGCCACCAGGGCTCCGGGACTAGCGGGGCTAGATACGCAGTATTTT
abundance: many; d_gene: -; j_gene: TRBJ2-1; v_gene: TRBV19; CDR3aa: CASRSFLDNEQFF; CDR3nt: TGTGCCAGTAGATCCTTCCTAGACAATGAGCAGTTCTTC
abundance: few; d_gene: TRBD1; j_gene: TRBJ2-1; v_gene: TRBV5-8; CDR3aa: CASSSGTGDEQFF; CDR3nt: TGTGCCAGCAGCTCGGGGACAGGGGATGAGCAGTTCTTC
abundance: -; d_gene: -; j_gene: TRBJ2-3; v_gene: TRBV13; CDR3aa: CASSLREVGMDTQYF; CDR3nt: TGTGCCAGCAGCCTCCGTGAGGTGGGGATGGATACGCAGTATTTT
abundance: few; d_gene: -; j_gene: TRBJ2-7; v_gene: TRBV27; CDR3aa: CASSRQGGEQYF; CDR3nt: TGTGCCAGCAGCCGTCAGGGAGGCGAGCAGTACTTC
abundance: -; d_gene: -; j_gene: TRBJ1-6; v_gene: TRBV20-1; CDR3aa: CSARETADISPLHF; CDR3nt: TGCAGTGCTAGGGAGACAGCCGATATTTCACCCCTCCACTTT
abundance: -; d_gene: -; j_gene: TRBJ1-6; v_gene: TRBV10-2; CDR3aa: CASSESHLRNNSPLHF; CDR3nt: TGCGCCAGCAGTGAATCTCACCTTAGGAATAATTCACCCCTCCACTTT
abundance: -; d_gene: -; j_gene: TRBJ2-1; v_gene: TRBV15; CDR3aa: CATSRDRDGGHEQFF; CDR3nt: TGTGCCACCAGCAGAGATCGAGACGGGGGACATGAGCAGTTCTTC
abundance: -; d_gene: -; j_gene: TRBJ1-4; v_gene: TRBV29-1; CDR3aa: CSVALGLGEKLFF; CDR3nt: TGCAGCGTTGCCTTGGGGTTAGGCGAAAAACTGTTTTTT
abundance: -; d_gene: -; j_gene: TRBJ2-1; v_gene: TRBV29-1; CDR3aa: CSVKGVVRYEQFF; CDR3nt: TGCAGCGTTAAAGGGGTAGTGCGGTATGAGCAGTTCTTC
abundance: -; d_gene: TRBD2; j_gene: TRBJ2-5; v_gene: TRBV7-6; CDR3aa: CASSPGPGGQETQYF; CDR3nt: TGTGCCAGCAGTCCCGGCCCGGGAGGTCAAGAGACCCAGTACTTC
abundance: -; d_gene: TRBD1; j_gene: TRBJ2-7; v_gene: TRBV15; CDR3aa: CATSSGQGIYEQYF; CDR3nt: TGTGCCACCAGCTCGGGACAGGGGATCTACGAGCAGTACTTC
abundance: -; d_gene: TRBD2; j_gene: TRBJ2-7; v_gene: TRBV20-1; CDR3aa: CSASPSGTYEQYF; CDR3nt: TGCAGTGCTAGTCCTAGCGGAACCTACGAGCAGTACTTC
abundance: -; d_gene: -; j_gene: TRBJ1-5; v_gene: TRBV6-5; CDR3aa: CASSDFGEGQPQHF; CDR3nt: TGTGCCAGCAGCGACTTCGGGGAGGGTCAGCCCCAGCATTTT